These T cell receptor beta chains were read from a single sample in a study of blood T cell repertoires in COVID-19. Method: immunoSEQ multiplex PCR; TCRdb's copy keeps in-frame clones and lacks some. The sample consists of approximately 190,000 clones, around 83% of them appearing once. Sequenced sample: peripheral blood. The origin of the receptors is a woman aged 40 to 55 with acute or convalescent COVID-19. Each CDR3 is given with its conserved first and last residue. D genes are given only for firm matches. Size is stated for part of the rows, as once, few or many counts, or as a class when the clone is expanded.

V	size	J	D	length	DNA	CDR3
TRBV14	few	TRBJ1-6	-	15	TGTGCCAGCAGCCAGGGACTTCCAGGGAATTCACCCCTCCACTTT	CASSQGLPGNSPLHF
TRBV15	-	TRBJ1-2	TRBD1	15	TGTGCCACCAGCAGAGGACAGGGCCCAATAAGTGGCTACACCTTC	CATSRGQGPISGYTF
TRBV27	-	TRBJ1-1	-	13	TGTGCCAGCAGTTTCACCAGGGGCACTGAAGCTTTCTTT	CASSFTRGTEAFF
TRBV10-2	-	TRBJ2-5	TRBD2	18	TGCGCCAGCAGTGAGTGGTCGGGGACTAGCGGGGCGATGGAGACCCAGTACTTC	CASSEWSGTSGAMETQYF
TRBV27	few	TRBJ2-7	TRBD2	15	TGTGCCAGCAAAACCGTAGCGGGGCGCTCCTACGAGCAGTACTTC	CASKTVAGRSYEQYF
TRBV3-1/TRBV3-2	once	TRBJ2-2	TRBD2	14	TGTGCCTGCTCGACTAGCGGGGGGTCCGGGGAGCTGTTTTTT	CACSTSGGSGELFF
TRBV5-1	once	TRBJ2-5	TRBD2	16	TGCGCCAGCAGCTTCGTTCCCCGCGGGAGGCAAGAGACCCAGTACTTC	CASSFVPRGRQETQYF
TRBV29-1	-	TRBJ2-2	TRBD2	17	TGCAGCGTTGGACTAGCGGGAGCGGGATCTAACACCGGGGAGCTGTTTTTT	CSVGLAGAGSNTGELFF
TRBV4-1	-	TRBJ2-1	TRBD2	16	TGCGCCAGCAGCCCGGGATGGCTAGCGGGGAACAATGAGCAGTTCTTC	CASSPGWLAGNNEQFF
TRBV30	-	TRBJ1-6	TRBD1	12	TGTGCCTGGCGGACAGGGAATTCACCCCTCCACTTT	CAWRTGNSPLHF
TRBV7-2	-	TRBJ1-2	-	13	TGTGCCAGCAGCGAGGGAACACCTTATGGCTACACCTTC	CASSEGTPYGYTF
TRBV21-1	-	TRBJ2-7	-	16	TGTGCCAGCAGCAAAAGGCGGACAGGGGGCAAGAACGAGCAGTACTTC	CASSKRRTGGKNEQYF